These T cell receptor beta chains were read from a single sample in a study of identical twins. TCRdb passed the 5' RACE reads through MiXCR, listing each CDR3 protein once. Seen here are more than 600,000 distinct CDR3 sequences, around a sixth observed once, and the top ten hold under 15%. The data were also submitted as part of a second study, on T cells expressing NK-cell markers.

The sequencing input was PBMCs. These TCRs come from a woman younger than 35 in good health. CDR3s include the opening cysteine and the closing phenylalanine or tryptophan. Each record gives: D gene, J gene, clone size, V gene, CDR3 protein, CDR3 DNA. D genes are given only for firm matches. For some rows the clone size is stated as once, few or many, or as a class when expanded; others skip it.

- TRBJ1-1 - TRBV18 CASSPYEDRASTEAFF TGTGCCAGCTCTCCCTATGAGGACCGCGCCAGCACTGAAGCTTTCTTT
- TRBJ2-2 - TRBV6-1 CASSDRPITNTGELFF TGTGCCAGCAGTGATAGACCTATAACCAACACCGGGGAGCTGTTTTTT
TRBD2 TRBJ2-7 few TRBV10-3 CAIRSGTSVEQYF TGTGCCATCAGATCCGGGACTAGCGTCGAGCAGTACTTC
TRBD2 TRBJ2-1 - TRBV14 CASSQEVLAGYNEQFF TGTGCCAGCAGCCAAGAGGTCCTAGCGGGATACAATGAGCAGTTCTTC
- TRBJ2-5 - TRBV3-1 CASSQENGGPEETQYF TGTGCCAGCAGCCAAGAAAATGGGGGGCCGGAAGAGACCCAGTACTTC
- TRBJ2-7 few TRBV5-1 CASSLVGQFYEQYF TGCGCCAGCAGCTTGGTCGGCCAGTTCTACGAGCAGTACTTC
- TRBJ1-1 - TRBV7-2 CASSLVVRALAFF TGTGCCAGCAGCTTAGTGGTTAGGGCCTTAGCTTTCTTT
- TRBJ1-2 - TRBV2 CASSEWPSGYTF TGTGCCAGCAGTGAATGGCCTTCAGGCTACACCTTC
- TRBJ2-5 few TRBV20-1 CSAGISGKQETQYF TGCAGTGCTGGGATTAGCGGAAAACAAGAGACCCAGTACTTC
- TRBJ2-3 - TRBV2 CACPSGTADTQYF TGTGCCTGCCCCTCGGGGACCGCAGATACGCAGTATTTT
- TRBJ2-1 many TRBV3-1 CASSYSGLAYNEQFF TGTGCCAGCAGTTATTCTGGACTCGCATACAATGAGCAGTTCTTC
- TRBJ1-1 few TRBV7-9 CASSFTGLVPTEAFF TGTGCCAGCAGTTTCACAGGGTTGGTGCCGACGGAAGCTTTCTTT
TRBD2 TRBJ2-7 - TRBV5-6 CASSRGGLAGVSEQYF TGTGCCAGCAGCAGGGGGGGCCTAGCGGGAGTCTCCGAGCAGTACTTC
TRBD1 TRBJ1-2 - TRBV12-3/TRBV12-4 CASIPANRGGYTF TGTGCCAGCATCCCGGCCAACAGGGGAGGCTACACCTTC
TRBD2 TRBJ2-1 few TRBV10-3 CAISEPGLGIRDEQFF TGTGCCATCAGTGAACCGGGACTAGGCATCCGCGATGAGCAGTTCTTC
- TRBJ2-6 few TRBV6-5 CASSYSLRQAGANVLTF TGTGCCAGCAGTTACTCGCTTAGGCAGGCTGGGGCCAACGTCCTGACTTTC
TRBD2 TRBJ2-1 - TRBV5-1 CASSLARTSAYNEQFF TGCGCCAGCAGCTTGGCCCGGACTAGCGCCTACAATGAGCAGTTCTTC
TRBD2 TRBJ2-5 few TRBV10-3 CAISVTSGRAGQETQYF TGTGCCATCAGTGTCACTAGCGGGAGGGCGGGACAAGAGACCCAGTACTTC
- TRBJ2-5 - TRBV4-3 CASSQGPESWGF TGCGCCAGCAGCCAAGGCCCAGAGTCTTGGGGCTTC
- TRBJ2-7 few TRBV6-6 CASSYPSAGEQYF TGTGCCAGCAGTTACCCTAGCGCTGGTGAGCAGTACTTC
- TRBJ1-1 many TRBV6-2/TRBV6-3 CASSSRVNTEAFF TGTGCCAGCAGTTCACGAGTGAACACTGAAGCTTTCTTT
- TRBJ2-2 few TRBV12-3/TRBV12-4 CASSFSARSSLGELFF TGTGCCAGCAGTTTTTCGGCTCGGAGCTCTCTCGGGGAGCTGTTTTTT
- TRBJ2-5 - TRBV6-1 CASSEVEGHLRETQYF TGTGCCAGCAGTGAAGTGGAGGGACACCTAAGGGAGACCCAGTACTTC
- TRBJ1-1 few TRBV20-1 CSAREEGWGAFF TGCAGTGCTAGAGAGGAGGGCTGGGGAGCTTTCTTT
- TRBJ2-1 - TRBV3-1 CASSSEGRVEQFF TGTGCCAGCAGCTCAGAAGGTAGGGTTGAGCAGTTCTTC
- TRBJ2-1 - TRBV9 CASSAGVDGWRGSYNEQFF TGTGCCAGCAGCGCAGGGGTTGATGGGTGGCGAGGATCCTACAATGAGCAGTTCTTC
- TRBJ2-1 - TRBV15 CATSRLRGISEQFF TGTGCCACCAGCAGACTACGGGGGATCTCGGAGCAGTTCTTC
- TRBJ1-1 few TRBV11-2 CASSLGAAQAFF TGTGCCAGCAGCTTAGGGGCAGCCCAAGCTTTCTTT
- TRBJ2-1 many TRBV29-1 CSVTDPLRGDEQFF TGCAGCGTTACGGACCCGTTAAGGGGCGATGAGCAGTTCTTC
- TRBJ2-1 - TRBV15 CATISRGNTLSYNEQFF TGTGCCACGATCAGCAGAGGAAACACCCTCTCCTACAATGAGCAGTTCTTC
- TRBJ1-1 few TRBV6-5 CASSYAEGNTEAFF TGTGCCAGCAGTTACGCGGAAGGGAACACTGAAGCTTTCTTT
- TRBJ2-5 - TRBV12-3/TRBV12-4 CASSVTVGEETQYF TGTGCCAGCAGTGTGACTGTAGGAGAAGAGACCCAGTACTTC
TRBD2 TRBJ2-7 - TRBV12-3/TRBV12-4 CASRRERGGFYEQYF TGTGCCAGCAGGAGGGAGCGGGGGGGCTTCTACGAGCAGTACTTC
TRBD2 TRBJ2-1 - TRBV12-3/TRBV12-4 CASSPRLAVRAEQFF TGTGCCAGCAGTCCCCGACTAGCGGTTAGGGCTGAGCAGTTCTTC
- TRBJ2-1 - TRBV2 CASVGDRWQAYNEQFF TGTGCCAGCGTGGGGGATAGGTGGCAGGCCTACAATGAGCAGTTCTTC
TRBD1 TRBJ2-7 few TRBV12-3/TRBV12-4 CASSPTGGIVYEQYF TGTGCCAGCAGCCCGACAGGGGGTATCGTCTACGAGCAGTACTTC
TRBD2 TRBJ2-7 - TRBV5-6 CASSGPGLALYEQYF TGTGCCAGCAGCGGTCCGGGACTAGCGCTGTACGAGCAGTACTTC
- TRBJ2-2 few TRBV7-2 CALGRDTGELFF TGTGCCCTGGGCAGAGACACCGGGGAGCTGTTTTTT
- TRBJ1-4 - TRBV5-1 CASSIPTGGNEKLFF TGCGCCAGCAGCATTCCGACAGGCGGGAATGAAAAACTGTTTTTT
- TRBJ1-2 few TRBV6-5 CASRSRYGYTF TGTGCCAGCAGATCCCGCTATGGCTACACCTTC
- TRBJ2-7 - TRBV20-1 CSARSNSYEQYF TGCAGTGCTAGGAGTAACTCCTACGAGCAGTACTTC
TRBD1 TRBJ2-7 - TRBV5-1 CASSLAGQGHEQYF TGCGCCAGCAGCTTGGCGGGACAGGGGCACGAGCAGTACTTC
TRBD2 TRBJ2-7 few TRBV12-3/TRBV12-4 CASTLLAGASYEQYF TGTGCCAGCACCTTACTAGCGGGGGCCTCCTACGAGCAGTACTTC
- TRBJ2-7 - TRBV5-1 CASSGSRPGRYTYEQYF TGCGCCAGCAGCGGTAGTCGTCCGGGACGGTATACCTACGAGCAGTACTTC
TRBD2 TRBJ2-7 - TRBV20-1 CSAREAASGSYEQYF TGCAGTGCTAGGGAGGCGGCTAGCGGGAGCTACGAGCAGTACTTC
- TRBJ2-2 few TRBV29-1 CSVRPRTNTGELFF TGCAGCGTTCGACCCCGAACGAACACCGGGGAGCTGTTTTTT
- TRBJ1-1 many TRBV18 CASSSRTSTEAFF TGTGCCAGCTCTAGCCGAACGTCGACTGAAGCTTTCTTT
- TRBJ1-2 few TRBV10-3 CAISESVFRMDGYTF TGTGCCATCAGTGAGTCTGTTTTTAGGATGGATGGCTACACCTTC
TRBD2 TRBJ2-1 - TRBV10-3 CAISSDGSGSIEQFF TGTGCCATCAGTTCGGACGGCAGCGGGAGTATTGAGCAGTTCTTC
- TRBJ1-2 many TRBV6-5 CASSYGQNYGYTF TGTGCCAGCAGTTACGGACAGAACTATGGCTACACCTTC
TRBD2 TRBJ2-1 few TRBV5-1 CASSLSGTSGTDWQFF TGCGCCAGCAGCTTATCCGGGACTAGCGGGACTGATTGGCAGTTCTTC
- TRBJ2-6 - TRBV2 CASRGISGANVLTF TGTGCCAGCAGGGGGATCTCTGGGGCCAACGTCCTGACTTTC
- TRBJ1-1 - TRBV20-1 CSARGNMNTEAFF TGCAGTGCTAGAGGTAACATGAACACTGAAGCTTTCTTT
- TRBJ2-7 - TRBV29-1 CRARTDEQYF TGCAGAGCGCGGACTGACGAGCAGTACTTC